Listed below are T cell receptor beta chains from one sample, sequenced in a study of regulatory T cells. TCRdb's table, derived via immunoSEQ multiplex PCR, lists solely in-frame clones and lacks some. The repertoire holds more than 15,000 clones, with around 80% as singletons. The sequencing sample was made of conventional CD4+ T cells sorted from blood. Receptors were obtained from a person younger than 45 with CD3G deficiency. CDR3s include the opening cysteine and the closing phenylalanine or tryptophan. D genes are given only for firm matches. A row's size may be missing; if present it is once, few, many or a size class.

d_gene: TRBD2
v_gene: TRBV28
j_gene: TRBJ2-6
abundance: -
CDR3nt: TGTGCCAGCAGTTTCGTCGGGGGGATGATCTCTGGGGCCAACGTCCTGACTTTC
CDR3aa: CASSFVGGMISGANVLTF

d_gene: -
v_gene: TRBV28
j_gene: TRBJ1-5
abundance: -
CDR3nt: TGTGCCAGCAGTTTTTCGAGGGCTCTCCCTAATCAGCCCCAGCATTTT
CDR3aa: CASSFSRALPNQPQHF

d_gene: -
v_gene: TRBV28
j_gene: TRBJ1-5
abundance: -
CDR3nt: TGTGCCAGCAGCCGAGCCTGGCTTGGGGCTCGAAATCAGCCCCAGCATTTT
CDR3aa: CASSRAWLGARNQPQHF

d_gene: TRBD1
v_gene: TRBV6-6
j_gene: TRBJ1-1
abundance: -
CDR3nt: TGTGCCAGCAGTCTACAGGGGGCAAGCACTGAAGCTTTCTTT
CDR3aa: CASSLQGASTEAFF

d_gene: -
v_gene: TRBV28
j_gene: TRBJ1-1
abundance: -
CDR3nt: TGTGCCAGCAGTTTATACCAGGGGTACACTGAAGCTTTCTTT
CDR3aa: CASSLYQGYTEAFF

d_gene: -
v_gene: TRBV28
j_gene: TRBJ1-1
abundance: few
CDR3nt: TGTGCCAGCAGTTTACGCCAGGGTCGGGCTTTCTTT
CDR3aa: CASSLRQGRAFF

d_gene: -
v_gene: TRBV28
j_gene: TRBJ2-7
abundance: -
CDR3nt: TGTGCCAGCAGTTTATACGGGACGGACTACGAGCAGTACTTC
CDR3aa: CASSLYGTDYEQYF

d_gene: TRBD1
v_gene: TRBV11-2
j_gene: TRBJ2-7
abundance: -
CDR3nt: TGTGCCAGCAGCCCCGGGCGCGCCAGGGGGAGCTCCTACGAGCAGTACTTC
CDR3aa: CASSPGRARGSSYEQYF

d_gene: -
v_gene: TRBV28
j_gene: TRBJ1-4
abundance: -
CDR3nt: TGTGCCAGCAGTTTGTTAAGCCCAGGGGCTATTGGAAAACTGTTTTTT
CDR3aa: CASSLLSPGAIGKLFF

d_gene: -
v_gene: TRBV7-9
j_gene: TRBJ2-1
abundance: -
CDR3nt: TGTGCCAGCAGCCCCCTAGGAGATCGTAGGGGACCACAGTTCTTC
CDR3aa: CASSPLGDRRGPQFF

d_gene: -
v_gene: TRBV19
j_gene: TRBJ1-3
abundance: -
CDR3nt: TGTGCCAGTAGTATGGGAGGCGGCCAGGACACCATATATTTT
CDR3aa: CASSMGGGQDTIYF

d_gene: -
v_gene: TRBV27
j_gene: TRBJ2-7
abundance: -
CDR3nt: TGTGCCAGCAGTCCCTCCCGGGGGCCCTACGAGCAGTACTTC
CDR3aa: CASSPSRGPYEQYF

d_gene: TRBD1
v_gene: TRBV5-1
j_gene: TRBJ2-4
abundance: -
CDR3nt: TGCGCCAGCAGCGCCACCGGGACAGGGGAGAACATTCAGTACTTC
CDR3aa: CASSATGTGENIQYF

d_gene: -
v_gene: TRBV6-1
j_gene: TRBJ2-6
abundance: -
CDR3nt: TGTGCCAGCAGTGGTCCCGACGGCCAGCCGGCCAACGTCCTGACTTTC
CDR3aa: CASSGPDGQPANVLTF

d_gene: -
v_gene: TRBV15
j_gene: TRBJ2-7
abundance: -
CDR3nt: TGTGCCACCAGCAGAGATCGGAGGGGCCACGGCGATGAGCAGTACTTC
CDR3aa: CATSRDRRGHGDEQYF

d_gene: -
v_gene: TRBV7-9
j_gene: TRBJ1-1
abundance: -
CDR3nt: TGTGCCAGCAGCGCTACAGGGAACACTGAAGCTTTCTTT
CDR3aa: CASSATGNTEAFF

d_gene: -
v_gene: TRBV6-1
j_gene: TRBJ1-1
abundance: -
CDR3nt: TGTGCCAGCAGCAGGGTTTGGGACACTGAAGCTTTCTTT
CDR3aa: CASSRVWDTEAFF

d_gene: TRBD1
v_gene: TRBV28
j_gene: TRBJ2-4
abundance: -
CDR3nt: TGTGCCAGCAGCCCGCAGGGGGCTGCGAAAAACATTCAGTACTTC
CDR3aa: CASSPQGAAKNIQYF

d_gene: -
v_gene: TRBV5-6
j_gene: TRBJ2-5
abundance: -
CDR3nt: TGTGCCAGCAGCTTGGTAGCGGACCAAGAGACCCAGTACTTC
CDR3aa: CASSLVADQETQYF

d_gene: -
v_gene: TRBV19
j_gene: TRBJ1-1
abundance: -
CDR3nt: TGTGCCAGTAGTTCGGACACCGACACTGAAGCTTTCTTT
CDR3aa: CASSSDTDTEAFF

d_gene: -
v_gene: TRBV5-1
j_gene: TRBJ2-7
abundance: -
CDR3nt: TGCGCCAGCAGCTTCGGACAGCCTATGGACGAGCAGTACTTC
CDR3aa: CASSFGQPMDEQYF

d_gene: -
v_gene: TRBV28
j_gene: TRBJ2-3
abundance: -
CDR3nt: TGTGCCAGCAGTTTAGCAGATACGCAGTATTTT
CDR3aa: CASSLADTQYF

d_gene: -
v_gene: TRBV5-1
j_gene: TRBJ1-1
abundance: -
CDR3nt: TGCGCCAGCAGCTCCGGCCCCAGCCTAGAAGCTTTCTTT
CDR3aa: CASSSGPSLEAFF

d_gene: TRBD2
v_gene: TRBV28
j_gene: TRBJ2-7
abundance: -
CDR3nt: TGTGCCAGCAGTTTATATCGGTTAGCGGGGCCCTACGAGCAGTACTTC
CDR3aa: CASSLYRLAGPYEQYF

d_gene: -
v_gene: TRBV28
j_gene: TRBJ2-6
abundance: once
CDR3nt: TGTGCCAGCAGCCTCCAAAGGCCGACTGGGGCCAACGTCCTGACTTTC
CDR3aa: CASSLQRPTGANVLTF

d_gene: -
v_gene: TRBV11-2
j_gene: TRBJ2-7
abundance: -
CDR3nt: TGTGCCAGCAGCCCAAGGGGAAGGGGTGCGGACGAGCAGTACTTC
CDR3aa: CASSPRGRGADEQYF

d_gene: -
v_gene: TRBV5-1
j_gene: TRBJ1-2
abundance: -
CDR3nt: TGCGCCAGCAGCTTCCAAAGAGGCGGCTACACCTTC
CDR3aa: CASSFQRGGYTF

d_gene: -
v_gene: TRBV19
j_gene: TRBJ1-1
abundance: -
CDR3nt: TGTGCCAGTAAAATCTGGGGACTGGGAGAGACTGAAGCTTTCTTT
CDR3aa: CASKIWGLGETEAFF

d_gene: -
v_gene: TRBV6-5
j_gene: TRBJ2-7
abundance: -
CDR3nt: TGTGCCAGCAGGGACCTAGCTGGCTACGAGCAGTACTTC
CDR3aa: CASRDLAGYEQYF

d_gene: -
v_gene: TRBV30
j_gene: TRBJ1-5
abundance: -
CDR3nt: TGTGCCTGGAGTGGGAAAGGGGAACAGCCCCAGCATTTT
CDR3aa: CAWSGKGEQPQHF

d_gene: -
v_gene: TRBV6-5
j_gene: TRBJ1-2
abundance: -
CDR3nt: TGTGCCAGCAGTTCAAAGGAGATAGGGCAGGCCTATGGCTACACCTTC
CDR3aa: CASSSKEIGQAYGYTF

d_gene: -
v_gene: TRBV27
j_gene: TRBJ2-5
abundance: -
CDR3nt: TGTGCCAGCAGTCTCGGAGCGCGTTGGGGAGAGACCCAGTACTTC
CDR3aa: CASSLGARWGETQYF

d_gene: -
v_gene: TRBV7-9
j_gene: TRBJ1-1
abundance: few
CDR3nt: TGTGCCAGCAGCGCCCAGAGTGAAGCTTTCTTT
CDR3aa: CASSAQSEAFF

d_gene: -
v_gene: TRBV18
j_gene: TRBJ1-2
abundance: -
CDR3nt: TGTGCCAGCTCAGTCGATGCCGGGGGCGGCTACACCTTC
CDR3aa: CASSVDAGGGYTF

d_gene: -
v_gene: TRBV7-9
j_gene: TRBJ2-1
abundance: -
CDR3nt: TGTGCCAGCAGCTTAGCCGAGGGCCTGCACAATGAGCAGTTCTTC
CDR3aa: CASSLAEGLHNEQFF

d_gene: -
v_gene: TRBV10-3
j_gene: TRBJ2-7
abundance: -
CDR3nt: TGTGCCATCAGTGAGGGTTTCCCGACTGGGGAGCAGTACTTC
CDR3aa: CAISEGFPTGEQYF

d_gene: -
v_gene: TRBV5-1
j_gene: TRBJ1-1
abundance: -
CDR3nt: TGCGCCAGCAGCTTGGAAGGAGCCCCATGGGACACTGAAGCTTTCTTT
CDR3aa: CASSLEGAPWDTEAFF

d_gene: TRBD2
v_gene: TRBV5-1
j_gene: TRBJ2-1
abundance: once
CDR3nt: TGCGCCAGCAGCTTGTTCGGGACTAGTATAGGCAATGAGCAGTTCTTC
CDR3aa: CASSLFGTSIGNEQFF

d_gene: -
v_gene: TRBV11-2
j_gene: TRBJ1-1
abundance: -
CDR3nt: TGTGCCAGCAGCCCCAATCTTAACACTGAAGCTTTCTTT
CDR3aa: CASSPNLNTEAFF

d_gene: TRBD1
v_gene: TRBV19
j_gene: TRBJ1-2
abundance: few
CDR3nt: TGTGCCAGTAGTTCTCATGCGGGACAGGGCCGTGGCTACACCTTC
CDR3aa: CASSSHAGQGRGYTF

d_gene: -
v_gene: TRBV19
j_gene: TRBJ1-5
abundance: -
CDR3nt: TGTGCCAGTAGAGGCCGGGACGGATACAATCAGCCCCAGCATTTT
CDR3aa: CASRGRDGYNQPQHF

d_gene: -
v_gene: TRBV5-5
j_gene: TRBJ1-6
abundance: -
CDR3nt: TGTGCCAGCACCATTGGTCCCATCTATTCACCCCTCCACTTT
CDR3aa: CASTIGPIYSPLHF

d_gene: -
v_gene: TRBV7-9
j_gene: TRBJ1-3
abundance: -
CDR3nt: TGTGCCAGCAGCTTAATGTACGGAGGAAACACCATATATTTT
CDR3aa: CASSLMYGGNTIYF

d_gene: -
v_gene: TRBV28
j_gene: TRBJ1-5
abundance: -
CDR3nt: TGTGCCAGCAGTTTCAAGGGGTTGAGTCAGCCCCAGCATTTT
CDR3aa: CASSFKGLSQPQHF

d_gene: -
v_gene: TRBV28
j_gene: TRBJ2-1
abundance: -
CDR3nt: TGTGCCAGCAGTCCCTGGGGGAAGAGATCCTACAATGAGCAGTTCTTC
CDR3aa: CASSPWGKRSYNEQFF

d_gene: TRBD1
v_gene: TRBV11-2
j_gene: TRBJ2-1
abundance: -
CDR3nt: TGTGCCAGCAGCTCGGGACAGGGCTACAATGAGCAGTTCTTC
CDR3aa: CASSSGQGYNEQFF

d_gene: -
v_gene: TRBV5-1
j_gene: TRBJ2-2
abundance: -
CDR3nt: TGCGCCAGCAGCTTATCCCTCGCGAACACCGGGGAGCTGTTTTTT
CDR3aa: CASSLSLANTGELFF

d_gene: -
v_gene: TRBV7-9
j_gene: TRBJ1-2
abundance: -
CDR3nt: TGTGCCAGCAGTTTAGGACAGTCTTATGGCTACACCTTC
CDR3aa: CASSLGQSYGYTF

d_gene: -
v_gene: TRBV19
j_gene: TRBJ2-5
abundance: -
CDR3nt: TGTGCCAGTAGTATGACTTCAGGGAGATGGGAGACCCAGTACTTC
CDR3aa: CASSMTSGRWETQYF

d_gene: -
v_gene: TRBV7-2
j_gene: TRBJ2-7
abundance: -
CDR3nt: TGTGCCAGCAGCTTACTTCCGTCCTACGAGCAGTACTTC
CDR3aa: CASSLLPSYEQYF

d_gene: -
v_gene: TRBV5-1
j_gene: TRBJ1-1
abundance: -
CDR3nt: TGCGCCAGCAAGGCGACAGCAAACACTGAAGCTTTCTTT
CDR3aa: CASKATANTEAFF

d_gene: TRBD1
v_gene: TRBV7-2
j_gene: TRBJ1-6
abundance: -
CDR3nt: TGTGCCAGCAGCCGGACAGGGGATAATTCACCCCTCCACTTT
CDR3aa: CASSRTGDNSPLHF

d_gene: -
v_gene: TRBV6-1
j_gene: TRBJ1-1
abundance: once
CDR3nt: TGTGCCAGCAGCGGGTGGGGGAACACTGAAGCTTTCTTT
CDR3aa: CASSGWGNTEAFF

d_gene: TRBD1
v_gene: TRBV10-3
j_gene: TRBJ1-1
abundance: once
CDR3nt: TGTGCCACGCGACAGGGGCCGAACACTGAAGCTTTCTTT
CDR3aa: CATRQGPNTEAFF

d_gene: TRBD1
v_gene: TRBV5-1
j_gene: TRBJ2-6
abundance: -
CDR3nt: TGCGCCAGCAGCTTGCGCGGACAGGGGGTCCCTGGGGCCAACGTCCTGACTTTC
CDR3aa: CASSLRGQGVPGANVLTF

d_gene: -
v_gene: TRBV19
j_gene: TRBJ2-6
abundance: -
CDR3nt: TGTGCCAGTAGTGCATATACTGGGGCCAACGTCCTGACTTTC
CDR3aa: CASSAYTGANVLTF

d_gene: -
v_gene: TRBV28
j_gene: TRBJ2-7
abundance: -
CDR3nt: TGTGCCAGCAGCAAAGGGGGGGGCTACGAGCAGTACTTC
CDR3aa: CASSKGGGYEQYF

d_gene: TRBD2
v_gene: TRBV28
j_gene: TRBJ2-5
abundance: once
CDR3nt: TGTGCCAGCAGTGGTAGCGGGGGCGAGACCCAGTACTTC
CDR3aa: CASSGSGGETQYF

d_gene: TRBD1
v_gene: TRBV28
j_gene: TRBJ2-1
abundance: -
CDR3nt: TGTGCCAGCAGTTTTGGGGGGACAGGGGACAATGAGCAGTTCTTC
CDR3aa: CASSFGGTGDNEQFF